This entry lists 26 T cell receptor beta chains sequenced from one sample in a study of vaccination and CD4 T cells after COVID-19 (dated by TCRdb to 2022 to 2024). These TCRs are of unknown antigen specificity. The library relied on PCR. Sequenced using an Illumina iSeq 100. At the Johns Hopkins FTIC core, DNA from the cultured CD4+ T cells underwent TCR sequencing with the Oncomine TCR Beta short-read assay. TCRdb took the public reads, trimmed them with fastp at Q25, ran MiXCR for clone calling and kept in-frame beta chains. Duplicate CDR3 protein sequences are folded into a single record with the most common DNA and genes. In all, the sample holds about 22,000 distinct CDR3 sequences, and roughly two fifths of those were seen once. Jointly, the top ten make up 25% to 30% of the sample. The sample's time point label, in plain terms: late sampling 161 to 241 days after vaccination in three convalescent patients. Reading the label with the study, this specimen's treatment or condition is: roughly 11-day PBMC culture with coronavirus spike peptide pools or control peptides (ViraFEST assay).

The source material was CD4+ T cells from blood, cultured in vitro, sampled about 7 months after SARS-CoV-2 vaccination. The receptor source for this set is a human donor who had recovered from COVID-19.

This clonotype was seen only a few times. The chain employs TRBV21-1 and TRBJ2-7; TRBD1 is taken as the D call from the table, unchecked against the DNA. TRBV21-1 is tagged as a pseudogene. This CDR3 is built from 16 residues. DNA for the CDR3: TGTGCCAGCAGCCAAAGGATATACAGGGCCTTGTGGGAGCAGTACTTC. It codes for CASSQRIYRALWEQYF.

The chain employs TRBV7-9 and TRBJ1-6; D gene uncertain. Germline CDR1 is SEHNR and CDR2 is FQNEAQ (reference sequence). This CDR3 has 12 amino acids. V shed 6 bases and J shed 15 bases, with 15 bases lying between them. The CDR3 region has the DNA TGTGCCAGCAGGCCCCGGGTCGGGGACCTCCACTTT. It codes for CASRPRVGDLHF.

The table lists this clonotype with a few counts. The genes are TRBV12-3 or TRBV12-4 and TRBJ2-3, with D possibly being TRBD2 (7 bases). Between the trimmed V and J ends, which lost 6 bases and 12 bases, there was a span of 13 bases. There are 11 residues in the CDR3. The CDR3 coding sequence is TGTGCCAGCAGCGCACGGGGGGCCCAGTATTTT. Protein product: CASSARGAQYF.

This clonotype turned up a few times. The rearrangement joins TRBV12-3 or TRBV12-4 to TRBJ2-7; unclear D gene. This CDR3 is built from 11 residues. Trimming cost V 4 bases and J 3 bases, with 4 bases left between them. The CDR3 here is CASSSGYEQYF. The CDR3 DNA follows: TGTGCCAGCAGTTCAGGCTACGAGCAGTACTTC.

The chain has TRBV10-3 and TRBJ2-3; 10 nucleotides line up with TRBD1. The CDR3 is made up of 14 amino acids. CDR1 is ENHRY and CDR2 is SYGVKD in the germline V gene. The ends lost 5 bases at V and 4 bases at J; junction bases unmatched: 3. The CDR3 reads CAISPGQGSDTQYF. Here the CDR3 DNA reads TGTGCCATCAGTCCGGGACAGGGGTCAGATACGCAGTATTTT.

CDR3 protein: CASSFAGTKSGTEAFF. The CDR3 coding sequence is TGTGCCAGCAGCTTCGCCGGGACAAAGTCGGGCACTGAAGCTTTCTTT. This chain uses TRBV7-2 with TRBJ1-1, with D possibly being TRBD1 (6 bases). V was shortened by 3 bases and J by 4 bases, with 18 bases between the two germline ends. Per germline, CDR1 SGHTA and CDR2 FQGNSA. The CDR3 loop spans 16 amino acids.

The table lists this clonotype with a count of one. The gene calls are TRBV5-1 and TRBJ2-7; possible D gene TRBD1, 5 bases. The CDR3 runs 15 residues. V was shortened by 5 bases and J by 7 bases, with 22 bases between the two germline ends. Germline-derived CDR1 and CDR2 are SGHRS and YFSETQ. CDR3 bases: TGCGCCAGCAGTGACCAGGGTGGGGTTTACAATGAGCAGTACTTC. It is translated as CASSDQGGVYNEQYF.

The rearrangement joins TRBV6-1 to TRBJ2-5; possibly TRBD1 for D (6 bases). The CDR3 covers 14 residues. Germline CDR1 is MNHNS and CDR2 is SASEGT. The V end was cut by 6 bases, the J end by 1 base, with 12 bases between. CDR3 protein: CASRTPGVQETQYF. The CDR3 DNA is TGTGCCAGCAGGACCCCAGGGGTCCAAGAGACCCAGTACTTC.

The chain carries TRBV4-3 and TRBJ2-1; possibly TRBD2 for D (7 bases). The CDR3 has 14 residues. The V and J ends lost 3 bases and 6 bases respectively, with 12 bases between them. CDR1 is LGHNA and CDR2 is YSLEER in the germline V gene. CDR3 in amino acids: CASSQEGGPNEQFF. The CDR3 DNA sequence: TGCGCCAGCAGCCAGGAGGGGGGGCCCAATGAGCAGTTCTTC.

The chain links TRBV20-1 to TRBJ2-7; D uncertain. The V gene's germline CDR1 is DFQATT and CDR2 SNEGSKA (reference sequence). V shed 4 bases and J shed 4 bases, with 17 bases lying between them. This CDR3 spans 14 amino acids. The CDR3 DNA is TGCAGTGCTAAGGGCCCAGACACCGGGTACGAGCAGTACTTC. Protein product: CSAKGPDTGYEQYF.

This clonotype came up a few times. The CDR3 region has the DNA TGCAGTGCTAGAGATATGAGGGGGCCCGGTAACCCGTTCTTC. Amino acid sequence: CSARDMRGPGNPFF. This sequence joins TRBV20-1 and TRBJ2-1; 7 positions match TRBD1. The CDR3 sequence is 14 residues long. CDR1 is DFQATT and CDR2 is SNEGSKA in the germline V gene (reference sequence). Trimming at V came to 0 bases and at J to 15 bases, leaving 14 bases not matched to a gene.

This clonotype was seen a few times. The rearrangement links TRBV7-8 to TRBJ2-7; D may correspond to TRBD1 or TRBD2 (5 bases each). This CDR3 comprises 14 residues. Trimming removed 3 bases from V and 2 bases from J, with 11 bases in between. Germline CDR1 is SGHVS and CDR2 is FQNEAQ. The CDR3 loop reads CASSFRDGAYEQYF. CDR3 DNA: TGTGCCAGCAGCTTCCGGGACGGAGCCTACGAGCAGTACTTC.

This chain uses TRBV20-1 with TRBJ1-6, with D tentatively TRBD1 (5 bases). Looked up from germline, CDR1 is DFQATT and CDR2 is SNEGSKA (reference sequence). Deletions cut 1 base from V and 6 bases from J, with 10 bases between. The CDR3 extends over 14 amino acids. Written as DNA, the CDR3 is TGCAGTGCTAGAGTGGACACCGTTAATTCACCCCTCCACTTT. Protein sequence: CSARVDTVNSPLHF.

The chain combines TRBV9 with TRBJ1-2; 9 bases align to TRBD1. The CDR3 has 15 residues. Germline values: CDR1 SGDLS, CDR2 YYNGEE. V lost 3 bases and J lost 3; bases outside the gene matches: 6. The CDR3 DNA is TGTGCCAGCAGCGGGAACAGGGGGCTGTACTATGGCTACACCTTC. Protein: CASSGNRGLYYGYTF.

J is TRBJ2-7 and V is TRBV2, with D perhaps TRBD1 (6 bases). This CDR3 is 12 amino acids long. Trimming stripped 6 bases from V and 3 bases from J, with 9 bases between. Germline CDR1 reads SNHLY; CDR2 reads FYNNEI. The CDR3 region is CASSVQGYEQYF. The CDR3 DNA is TGTGCCAGCAGCGTACAGGGCTACGAGCAGTACTTC.

The genes are TRBV6-5 and TRBJ2-3, with TRBD2 identical over 13 bases. The CDR3 sequence is 19 residues long. After removal of 4 bases from V and 7 bases from J, the junction contained 17 bases not matched to a gene. Germline lookup yields CDR1 MNHEY and CDR2 SVGAGI. The CDR3 loop is CASSLRPGLAGTMGNTQYF. CDR3 bases: TGTGCCAGCAGTTTGCGCCCGGGACTAGCGGGGACAATGGGAAATACGCAGTATTTT.

This clonotype occurred a few times. J is TRBJ1-6 and V is TRBV7-9; a possible D gene is TRBD1 (5 bases). Trimming removed 5 bases at V and 8 bases at J, with 16 bases between. Looked up from germline, CDR1 is SEHNR and CDR2 is FQNEAQ (reference sequence). The CDR3 spans 15 residues. The CDR3 DNA sequence: TGTGCCAGCAGCCGGGCGGGGGGGTATGATTCACCCCTCCACTTT. As protein: CASSRAGGYDSPLHF.

This clonotype showed up just once. This sequence joins TRBV14 and TRBJ2-7; 12 positions agree with TRBD2. Unmatched junction bases numbered 7, after V lost 6 bases and J lost 4 bases. The CDR3 covers 15 residues. The germline CDR1 and CDR2 sequences are SGHDN and FVKESK. CDR3 amino acids: CASSRRTSGKYEQYF. CDR3 coding DNA: TGTGCCAGCAGTCGCCGGACTAGCGGGAAATACGAGCAGTACTTC. The full variable domain, with the rest looked up from reference TRBV14 and TRBJ2-7, is EAGVTQFPSHSVIEKGQTVTLRCDPISGHDNLYWYRRVMGKEIKFLLHFVKESKQDESGMPNNRFLAERTGGTYSTLKVQPAELEDSGVYFCASSRRTSGKYEQYFGPGTRLTVT.

This clonotype was seen a handful of times. This chain uses TRBV6-1 with TRBJ1-2; 8 bases are shared with TRBD1. With 3 bases clipped from V and 4 bases from J, the junction kept 4 bases outside the gene matches. Looked up from germline, CDR1 is MNHNS and CDR2 is SASEGT. The CDR3 has 14 residues. CDR3 in DNA: TGTGCCAGCAGTGAGGACAGGGCCCCCTATGGCTACACCTTC. Translating it yields CASSEDRAPYGYTF.

There are a few counts of this clonotype. The V call is TRBV7-2, the J call TRBJ2-2, with D possibly matching TRBD2 (7 bases). The CDR3 loop spans 16 amino acids. Trimming removed 4 bases at V and 6 bases at J, with 18 bases between. Germline CDR1 is SGHTA and CDR2 is FQGNSA. The CDR3 reads CASSSFPRGAAGELFF. The CDR3 nucleotides read TGTGCCAGCAGCTCATTCCCTCGGGGGGCGGCCGGGGAGCTGTTTTTT.

V gene TRBV2 combines with J gene TRBJ2-7; D unclear. V was trimmed by 0 bases and J by 9 bases, leaving 12 bases between them. This CDR3 is 13 amino acids long. Germline V CDR1 and CDR2: SNHLY, FYNNEI. CDR3 bases: TGTGCCAGCAGTGAAGCGCTTGGGGTCGGGCAGTACTTC. This encodes CASSEALGVGQYF.

V usage is TRBV27 and J usage is TRBJ2-4, with TRBD2 as a possible D gene (5 bases). Germline V CDR1 and CDR2: MNHEY, SMNVEV (reference sequence). This CDR3 has 13 residues. Between the trimmed V and J ends, which lost 2 bases and 9 bases, there was a span of 11 bases. The CDR3, as DNA: TGTGCCAGCAGTTTACTAGCCAGAGGCATTCAGTACTTC. Translated: CASSLLARGIQYF.

The V call is TRBV7-2, the J call TRBJ1-5, with D hard to call. CDR1 is SGHTA and CDR2 is FQGNSA in the germline V gene. The CDR3 runs to 14 residues. The V end was cut by 5 bases, the J end by 6 bases, with 14 bases between. CDR3 in DNA: TGTGCCAGCAGCGAGCGGAGCGGGCCTCAGCCCCAGCATTTT. This sequence encodes CASSERSGPQPQHF.

This clonotype has only a few counts. V usage is TRBV7-2 and J usage is TRBJ2-7; 13 bases line up with TRBD2. CDR1 is SGHTA and CDR2 is FQGNSA in the germline V gene. The CDR3 loop spans 15 amino acids. V was clipped by 5 bases and J by 5 bases; unmatched bases: 6. The CDR3, as DNA: TGTGCCAGCAGCCCTTGGACTAGCGGGAGCCACGAGCAGTACTTC. Translating gives CASSPWTSGSHEQYF. Full variable domain (rest looked up from reference TRBV7-2 and TRBJ2-7): GAGVSQSPSNKVTEKGKDVELRCDPISGHTALYWYRQSLGQGLEFLIYFQGNSAPDKSGLPSDRFSAERTGGSVSTLTIQRTQQEDSAVYLCASSPWTSGSHEQYFGPGTRLTVT.

V and J are TRBV6-1 and TRBJ1-1; no clear D gene. Germline assignment: CDR1 MNHNS and CDR2 SASEGT. V was pared by 5 bases and J by 1 base, with 8 bases between. The length of the CDR3 is 13 residues. The CDR3 reads CASSQSGNTEAFF. The CDR3 DNA reads as TGTGCCAGCAGTCAATCCGGGAACACTGAAGCTTTCTTT.

In this sample, this clonotype turned up a few times. The rearrangement links TRBV7-8 to TRBJ2-7, with unresolved D. V was trimmed by 7 bases and J by 3 bases, leaving 19 bases between them. This CDR3 has 15 amino acids. The germline CDR1 and CDR2 sequences are SGHVS and FQNEAQ. CDR3 bases: TGTGCCAGCAACCCGTCCAGGACGACCGTCTACGAGCAGTACTTC. Residues: CASNPSRTTVYEQYF.